This TCR beta chain was recorded in a study of OX40 agonist ivuxolimab in advanced cancers. Regarding the study as a whole: Expanded peripheral T cell antigen specificity was not determined.

As to this clone: Its antigen is not identified.

Clones were sequenced by immunoSEQ multiplex PCR, and TCRdb holds only the in-frame ones, with some missing. The data hold 50,000 to 70,000 clones, with roughly 84% observed a single time. Sequencing was performed on CD4+ or CD8+ T cells sorted from blood, taken in a trial of the OX40 agonist ivuxolimab. This TCR was recovered from an adult with an advanced solid tumor such as melanoma, head and neck, liver or kidney cancer.

CDR3 DNA sequence: TGTGCCAGCAGCAAAGCGCCCAGCACAGATACGCAGTATTTT. Translating gives CASSKAPSTDTQYF. V usage is TRBV21-1 and J usage is TRBJ2-3. TRBV21-1 is recorded as a pseudogene. This CDR3 contains 14 residues.